One and the same sample provided the 4 T cell receptor beta chains below, sequenced in a study of control samples from healthy donors and cancer patients. Data came from immunoSEQ multiplex PCR; TCRdb stores just in-frame clones and leaves some out. The table lists nearly 9,500 clones, 91% of them singletons. Material for sequencing was PBMCs. These receptors were collected from a man aged 55 to 70 with colorectal cancer.

In DNA, the CDR3 is TGTGCCATCGGAGGGGGGATGGCTGAAGCTTTCTTT. It yields the protein CAIGGGMAEAFF. The genes are TRBV10-3 and TRBJ1-1, with TRBD1 as a possible D gene (6 bases). CDR1 is ENHRY, CDR2 SYGVKD, per germline. V lost 8 bases, J lost 6 bases, and 13 bases lay in between. The CDR3 is 12 amino acids.

The chain has TRBV7-2 and TRBJ1-1; maybe TRBD1 (5 bases). Trimming took 6 bases from V and 1 from J, leaving 9 bases between them. In germline, CDR1 is SGHTA, CDR2 FQGNSA. CDR3 size: 13 residues. In DNA, the CDR3 is TGTGCCAGCAGTCGACAGCCGAACACTGAAGCTTTCTTT. This gives the protein CASSRQPNTEAFF.

The chain combines TRBV5-4 with TRBJ2-5; the D gene is possibly TRBD2 (7 bases). The CDR3 runs 18 residues. CDR1 is SGHNT and CDR2 is YYREEE in the germline V gene (reference sequence). The V gene lost 9 bases and the J gene lost 3 bases, with 30 bases spanning the gap. The CDR3 here is CATQLPRGARTGKETQYF. The CDR3 DNA follows: TGTGCCACCCAGCTCCCCCGGGGGGCGCGAACGGGAAAAGAGACCCAGTACTTC.

The chain links TRBV5-1 to TRBJ2-7, with D possibly matching TRBD1 (7 bases). The CDR3 extends over 15 amino acids. V was trimmed by 1 base and J by 3 bases, leaving 14 bases between them. Germline values: CDR1 SGHRS, CDR2 YFSETQ. The CDR3 loop is CASSLTGEEDYEQYF. CDR3 nucleotide sequence: TGCGCCAGCAGCTTGACAGGGGAGGAAGACTACGAGCAGTACTTC.